This T cell receptor (beta chain) originates from a study of T cells in Graves' hyperthyroidism and ophthalmopathy. Findings of the study overall: Before onset, by a median of approximately 6.8 months, the model predicted ophthalmopathy.

A few counts support this clonotype. Antigen: not known. Trimming at V came to 5 bases and at J to 2 bases, leaving 11 bases not matched to a gene. The CDR3 totals 18 residues. Germline V gives CDR1 SGHTA, CDR2 FQGNSA. There were TCR beta CDR3 regions amplified from RNA transcripts. The HTBI set primed first-round TCR CDR3 RT-PCR. From the multiplex PCR reads, TCRdb called clonotypes with MiXCR, one entry per CDR3 protein. The data show around 690,000 distinct CDR3 sequences, with less than 25% seen just once and 30% to 40% held by the top ten. This chain joins TRBV7-2 and TRBJ2-6; the match to TRBD1 covers 8 bases. The sequenced sample consisted of blood. The receptor was isolated from a man aged 25-45 years with Graves' ophthalmopathy. CDR3 in amino acids: CASSHRDRRDTGANVLTF. The CDR3 region has the DNA TGTGCCAGCAGCCATAGGGACAGGCGGGACACTGGGGCCAACGTCCTGACTTTC.